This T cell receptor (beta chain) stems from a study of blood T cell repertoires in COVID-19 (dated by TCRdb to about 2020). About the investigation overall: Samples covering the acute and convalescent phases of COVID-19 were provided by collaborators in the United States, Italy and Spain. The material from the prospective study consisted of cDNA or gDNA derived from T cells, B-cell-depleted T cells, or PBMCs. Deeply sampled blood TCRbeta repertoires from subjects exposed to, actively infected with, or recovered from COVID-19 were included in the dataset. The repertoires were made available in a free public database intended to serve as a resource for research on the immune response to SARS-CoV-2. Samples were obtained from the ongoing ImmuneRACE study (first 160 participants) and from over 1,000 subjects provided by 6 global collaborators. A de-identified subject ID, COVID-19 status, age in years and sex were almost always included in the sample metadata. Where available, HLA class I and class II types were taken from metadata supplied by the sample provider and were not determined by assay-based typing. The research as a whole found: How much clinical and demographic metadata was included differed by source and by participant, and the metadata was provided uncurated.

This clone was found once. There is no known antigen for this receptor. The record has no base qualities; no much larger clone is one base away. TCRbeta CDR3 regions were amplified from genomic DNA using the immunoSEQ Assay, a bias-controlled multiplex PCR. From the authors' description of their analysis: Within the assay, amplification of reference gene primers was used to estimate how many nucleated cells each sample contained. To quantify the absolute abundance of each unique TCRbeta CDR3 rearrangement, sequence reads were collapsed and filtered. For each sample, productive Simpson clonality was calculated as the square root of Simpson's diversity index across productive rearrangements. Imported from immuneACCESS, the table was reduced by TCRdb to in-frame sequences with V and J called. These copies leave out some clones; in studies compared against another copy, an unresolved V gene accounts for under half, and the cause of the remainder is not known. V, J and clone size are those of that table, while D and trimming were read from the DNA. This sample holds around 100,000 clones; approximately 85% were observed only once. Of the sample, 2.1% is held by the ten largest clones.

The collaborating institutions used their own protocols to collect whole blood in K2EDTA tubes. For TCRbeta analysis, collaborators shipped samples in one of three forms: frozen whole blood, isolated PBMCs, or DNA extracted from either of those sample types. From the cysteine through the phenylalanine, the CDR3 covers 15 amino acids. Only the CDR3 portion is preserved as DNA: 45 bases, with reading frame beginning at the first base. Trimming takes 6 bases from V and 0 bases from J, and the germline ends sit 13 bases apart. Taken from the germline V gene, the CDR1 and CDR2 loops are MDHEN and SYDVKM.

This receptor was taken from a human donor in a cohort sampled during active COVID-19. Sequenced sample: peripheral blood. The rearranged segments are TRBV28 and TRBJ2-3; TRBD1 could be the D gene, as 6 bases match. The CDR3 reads CASRMDRTSTDTQYF. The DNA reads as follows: TGTGCCAGCAGGATGGACAGAACAAGCACAGATACGCAGTATTTT.